This paragraph reports one T cell receptor beta chain. Antigen unknown. With 4 bases removed from V and 5 bases from J, the gap between germline ends came to 21 bases. From germline, CDR1 is SEHNR and CDR2 FQNEAQ (reference sequence). The CDR3 spans 17 residues. The record originates from a study of T-cell reconstitution after alpha-beta-depleted transplantation in children. Overall study results and limits: Some patients' high day-60 TCRbeta diversity was attributed to recipient cells surviving conditioning. The authors attributed T-cell counts and diversity one year after transplant mostly to newly produced T cells. About two months after transplant, alpha-beta T cells reportedly came from several hundred expanded graft clones.

Preparation of the TCRbeta library involved a method that used unique molecular identifiers. A single record per CDR3 protein comes from TCRdb applying MiXCR to the PCR reads. The table has some 80,000 distinct CDR3 sequences, approximately 18% seen once. The material sequenced was PBMCs, mostly from graft donor cells, taken 360 days after TCRalphabeta/CD19-depleted stem cell transplant. The V and J genes are TRBV7-9 and TRBJ2-1; a possible D gene is TRBD1 (5 bases). This clonotype was obtained from a male patient between 2 and 10 years old who had a stem cell transplant for acute lymphoblastic leukemia, so the T cells may come from the graft donor. CDR3 in DNA: TGTGCCAGCAGCTCGCCTTTGGGGCGTCCAGCGAACAATGAGCAGTTCTTC. Translation gives CASSSPLGRPANNEQFF.